Each of the 9 T cell receptor beta chains below was sequenced from the same sample in a study of T cell repertoires in cytomegalovirus infection. The antigens of these receptors remain unknown. TCRdb re-called the reads with MiXCR, one entry per CDR3 protein. The table lists around 800,000 distinct CDR3 sequences, 30% to 35% of them singletons. Specimen: cultured CD8+ T cells from PBMCs, collected from culture after CMV antigen stimulation. The receptor set was obtained from a human donor in good health (CMV status not recorded). Some clones in this sample may be carry-over from other donors' samples.

This clonotype was seen just once. This chain joins TRBV7-9 and TRBJ2-3; TRBD1 matches 7 bases. Trimming at V came to 5 bases and at J to 0 bases, leaving 8 bases not matched to a gene. The germline V gene has CDR1 SEHNR and CDR2 FQNEAQ (reference sequence). The length of the CDR3 is 16 residues. For the CDR3, the DNA is TGTGCCAGCAGCCCCCCACAGGGGCCAAGCACAGATACGCAGTATTTT. This gives the protein CASSPPQGPSTDTQYF.

This chain links TRBV12-3 or TRBV12-4 with TRBJ2-1; D is undetermined. The V end was cut by 5 bases, the J end by 8 bases, with 7 bases between. This CDR3 comprises 11 residues. CDR3 nucleotides: TGTGCCAGCAGTGAGACATATGAGCAGTTCTTC. Amino acid sequence: CASSETYEQFF.

V and J are TRBV20-1 and TRBJ2-7; D could derive from TRBD1 or TRBD2 (6 bases each). The CDR3 totals 13 residues. The germline gives CDR1 DFQATT, CDR2 SNEGSKA (reference sequence). Trimming took 0 bases from V and 1 from J, leaving 7 bases between them. Here the CDR3 reads CSAREGGSYEQYV. CDR3 nucleotides: TGCAGTGCTAGAGAAGGGGGGTCCTACGAGCAGTACGTC.

The gene calls are TRBV6-2 or TRBV6-3 and TRBJ2-1; D remains unclear. Germline V gene data show CDR1 as MNHEY and CDR2 as SVGEGT. Trimming took off 2 bases at V and 7 bases at J, with 6 bases between the two ends. CDR3 length equals 12 residues. CDR3 region: CASSYGQNEQFF. The CDR3 coding sequence is TGTGCCAGCAGTTACGGGCAGAATGAGCAGTTCTTC.

The chain uses TRBV6-1 and TRBJ1-5, with D hard to call. Germline CDR1 is MNHNS and CDR2 is SASEGT. V was pared by 4 bases and J by 7 bases, with 14 bases between. CDR3 length equals 14 residues. The CDR3 spells CASSGREGEQPQHF. The CDR3 bases are TGTGCCAGCAGTGGCCGGGAGGGTGAGCAGCCCCAGCATTTT.

Ten or more counts support this clonotype. The J gene is TRBJ1-6, the V gene TRBV6-5, with 8 bases lining up with TRBD1. Germline-derived CDR1 and CDR2 are MNHEY and SVGAGI. The CDR3 has 15 amino acids. The V gene end was trimmed by 2 bases and the J gene end by 7 bases; junction bases not matched to a gene: 4. The CDR3 DNA sequence: TGTGCCAGCAGTTACGGGACAGGACAAAATTCACCCCTCCACTTT. Its translation: CASSYGTGQNSPLHF.

This clonotype has only a few counts. The J gene is TRBJ1-6, the V gene TRBV6-2 or TRBV6-3, with 7 positions matching TRBD1. There are 15 residues in the CDR3. The ends lost 4 bases at V and 7 bases at J; junction bases unmatched: 7. The V gene's germline CDR1 is MNHEY and CDR2 SVGEGT. As DNA, the CDR3 is TGTGCCAGCAGTTTAGTGGCAGGGGGAAATTCACCCCTCCACTTT. It translates to CASSLVAGGNSPLHF.

This clonotype was seen a few times. This chain joins TRBV15 and TRBJ2-3; perhaps D is TRBD1 or TRBD2 (6 bases each). Trimming shortened V by 1 base and J by 4 bases, and 12 bases separated the two germline ends. CDR1 and CDR2 from the germline V gene are LNHNV and YYDKDF (reference sequence). The CDR3 is made up of 15 amino acids. CDR3 in amino acids: CATSRGGGSPDTQYF. The CDR3 DNA reads as TGTGCCACCAGCAGAGGAGGGGGGAGCCCAGATACGCAGTATTTT. Looking up the rest from reference TRBV15 and TRBJ2-3 gives the full variable domain: DAMVIQNPRYQVTQFGKPVTLSCSQTLNHNVMYWYQQKSSQAPKLLFHYYDKDFNNEADTPDNFQSRRPNTSFCFLDIRSPGLGDTAMYLCATSRGGGSPDTQYFGPGTRLTVL.

In the case of this clonotype: This clone may be a read error of a much larger clone one base away. The rearrangement joins TRBV7-2 to TRBJ2-1; perhaps TRBD1 as D (6 bases). Germline assignment: CDR1 SGHTA and CDR2 FQGNSA. The CDR3 extends over 12 amino acids. The CDR3 sequence: CANSPDRNEQFF. CDR3 nucleotides: TGTGCCAACAGCCCGGACAGAAATGAGCAGTTCTTC.